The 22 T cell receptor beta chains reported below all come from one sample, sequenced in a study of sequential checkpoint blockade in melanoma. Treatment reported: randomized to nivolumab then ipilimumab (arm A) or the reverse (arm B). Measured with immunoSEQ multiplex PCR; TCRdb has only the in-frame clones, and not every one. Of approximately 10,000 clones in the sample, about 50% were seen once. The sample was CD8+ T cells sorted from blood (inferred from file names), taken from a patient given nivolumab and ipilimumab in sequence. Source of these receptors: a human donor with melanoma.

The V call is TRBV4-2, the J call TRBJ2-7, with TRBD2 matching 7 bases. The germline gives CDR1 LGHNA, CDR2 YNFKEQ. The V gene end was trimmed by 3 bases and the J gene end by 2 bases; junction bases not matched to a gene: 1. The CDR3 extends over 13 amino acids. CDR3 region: CASSQGGTYEQYF. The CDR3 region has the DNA TGTGCCAGCAGCCAGGGGGGGACCTACGAGCAGTACTTC.

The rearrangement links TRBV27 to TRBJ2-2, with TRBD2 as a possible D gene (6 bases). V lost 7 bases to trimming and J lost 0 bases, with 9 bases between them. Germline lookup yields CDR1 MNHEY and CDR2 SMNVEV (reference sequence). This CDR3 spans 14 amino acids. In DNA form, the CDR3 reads TGTGCCAGCAAGTGGGGGGCGAACACCGGGGAGCTGTTTTTT. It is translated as CASKWGANTGELFF.

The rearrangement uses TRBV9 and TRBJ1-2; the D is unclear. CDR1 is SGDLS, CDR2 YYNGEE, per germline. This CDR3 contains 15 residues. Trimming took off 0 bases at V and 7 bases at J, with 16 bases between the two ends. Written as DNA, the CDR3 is TGTGCCAGCAGCGTAGGATCCGGGCCTGGGAGTGGCTACACCTTC. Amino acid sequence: CASSVGSGPGSGYTF.

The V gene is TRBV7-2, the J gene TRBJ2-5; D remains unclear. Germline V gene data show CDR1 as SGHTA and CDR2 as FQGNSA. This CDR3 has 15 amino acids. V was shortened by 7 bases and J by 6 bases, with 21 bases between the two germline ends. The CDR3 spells CASNSFASGSQTQYF. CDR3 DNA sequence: TGTGCCAGCAACTCATTCGCTTCAGGCAGTCAGACCCAGTACTTC.

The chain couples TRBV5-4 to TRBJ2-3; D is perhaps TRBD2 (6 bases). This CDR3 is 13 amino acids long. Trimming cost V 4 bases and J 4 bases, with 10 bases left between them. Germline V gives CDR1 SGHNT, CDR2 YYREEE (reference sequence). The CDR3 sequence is CASSRREADTQYF. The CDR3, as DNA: TGTGCCAGCAGCCGCAGGGAGGCAGATACGCAGTATTTT. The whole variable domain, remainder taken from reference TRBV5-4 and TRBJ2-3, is ETGVTQSPTHLIKTRGQQVTLRCSSQSGHNTVSWYQQALGQGPQFIFQYYREEENGRGNFPPRFSGLQFPNYSSELNVNALELDDSALYLCASSRREADTQYFGPGTRLTVL.

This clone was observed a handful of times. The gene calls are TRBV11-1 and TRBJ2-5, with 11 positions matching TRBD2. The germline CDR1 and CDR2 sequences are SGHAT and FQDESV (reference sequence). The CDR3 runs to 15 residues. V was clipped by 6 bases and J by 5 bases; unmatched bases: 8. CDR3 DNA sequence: TGTGCCAGCAGTTCTAGCGGGGGGTCCAAGGAGACCCAGTACTTC. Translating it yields CASSSSGGSKETQYF.

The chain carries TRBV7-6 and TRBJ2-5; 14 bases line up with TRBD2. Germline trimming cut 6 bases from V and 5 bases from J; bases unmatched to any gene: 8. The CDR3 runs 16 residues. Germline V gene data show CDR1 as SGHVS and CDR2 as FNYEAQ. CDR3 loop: CASRETSGGAWETQYF. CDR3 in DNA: TGTGCCAGCAGGGAGACTAGCGGGGGGGCTTGGGAGACCCAGTACTTC.

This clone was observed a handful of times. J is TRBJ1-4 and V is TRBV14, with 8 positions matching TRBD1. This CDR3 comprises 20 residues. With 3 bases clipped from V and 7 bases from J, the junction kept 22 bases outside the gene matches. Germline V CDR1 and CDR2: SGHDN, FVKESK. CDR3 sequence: CASSHSSRDRNSIRFEKLFF. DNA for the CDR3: TGTGCCAGCAGCCACAGTTCACGGGACAGGAATAGCATACGATTTGAAAAACTGTTTTTT.

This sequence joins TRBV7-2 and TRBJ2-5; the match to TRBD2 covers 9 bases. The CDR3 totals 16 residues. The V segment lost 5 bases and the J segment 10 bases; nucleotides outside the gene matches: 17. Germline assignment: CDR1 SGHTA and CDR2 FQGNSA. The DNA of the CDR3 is TGTGCCAGCAGCCCAGGACTAGCGTCATGGGTCGGAGACCAGTACTTC. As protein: CASSPGLASWVGDQYF.

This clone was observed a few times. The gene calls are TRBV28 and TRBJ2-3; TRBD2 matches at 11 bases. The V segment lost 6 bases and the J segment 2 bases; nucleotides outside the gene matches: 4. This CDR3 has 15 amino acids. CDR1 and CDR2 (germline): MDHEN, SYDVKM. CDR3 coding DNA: TGTGCCAGCAGCAAGGGACTAGCGGACACAGATACGCAGTATTTT. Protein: CASSKGLADTDTQYF.

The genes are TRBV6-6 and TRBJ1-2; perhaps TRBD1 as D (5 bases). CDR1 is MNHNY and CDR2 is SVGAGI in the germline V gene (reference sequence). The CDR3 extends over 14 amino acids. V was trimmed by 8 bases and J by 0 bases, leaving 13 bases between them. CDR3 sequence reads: CASHGGGANYGYTF. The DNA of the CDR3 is TGTGCCAGCCACGGGGGGGGAGCTAACTATGGCTACACCTTC.

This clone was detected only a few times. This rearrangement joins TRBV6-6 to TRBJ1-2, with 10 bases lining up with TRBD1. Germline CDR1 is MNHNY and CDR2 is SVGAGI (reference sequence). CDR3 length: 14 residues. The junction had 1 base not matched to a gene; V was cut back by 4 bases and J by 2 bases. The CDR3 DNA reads TGTGCCAGCAGTTCGACAGGGGGCAACTATGGCTACACCTTC. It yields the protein CASSSTGGNYGYTF.

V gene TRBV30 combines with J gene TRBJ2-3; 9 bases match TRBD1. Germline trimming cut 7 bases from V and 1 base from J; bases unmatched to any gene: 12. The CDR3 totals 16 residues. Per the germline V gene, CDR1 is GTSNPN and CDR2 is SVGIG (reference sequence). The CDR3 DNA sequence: TGTGCCTTGTTGGGACAGGGAATGCCCCGCACAGATACGCAGTATTTT. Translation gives CALLGQGMPRTDTQYF.

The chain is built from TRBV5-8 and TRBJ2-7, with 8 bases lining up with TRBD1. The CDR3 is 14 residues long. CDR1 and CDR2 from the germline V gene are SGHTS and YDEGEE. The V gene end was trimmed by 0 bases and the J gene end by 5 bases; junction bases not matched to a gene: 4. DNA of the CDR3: TGTGCCAGCAGCTTGGGGACAGGGAGCGACGAGCAGTACTTC. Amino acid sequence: CASSLGTGSDEQYF.

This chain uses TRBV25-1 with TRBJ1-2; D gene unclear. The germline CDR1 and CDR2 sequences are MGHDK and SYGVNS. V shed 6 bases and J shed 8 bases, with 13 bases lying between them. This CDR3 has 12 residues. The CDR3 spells CASSPPFGGYTF. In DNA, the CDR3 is TGTGCCAGCAGCCCTCCGTTCGGGGGCTACACCTTC.

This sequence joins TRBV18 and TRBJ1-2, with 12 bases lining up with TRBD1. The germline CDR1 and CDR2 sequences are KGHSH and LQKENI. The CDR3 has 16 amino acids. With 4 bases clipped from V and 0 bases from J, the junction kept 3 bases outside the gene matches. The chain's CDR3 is CASSRGTGGTNYGYTF. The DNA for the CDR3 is TGTGCCAGCTCACGCGGGACAGGGGGCACTAACTATGGCTACACCTTC.

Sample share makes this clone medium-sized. The CDR3 coding sequence is TGTGCCAGCAGCCCCGGGGTGAGGGAGCTGGACACCGGGGAGCTGTTTTTT. Encoded protein: CASSPGVRELDTGELFF. The chain employs TRBV7-7 and TRBJ2-2; tentatively, D is TRBD2 (5 bases). Trimming removed 5 bases from V and 3 bases from J, with 19 bases in between. This CDR3 contains 17 residues. Germline CDR1 is SSHAT and CDR2 is FNYEAQ (reference sequence).

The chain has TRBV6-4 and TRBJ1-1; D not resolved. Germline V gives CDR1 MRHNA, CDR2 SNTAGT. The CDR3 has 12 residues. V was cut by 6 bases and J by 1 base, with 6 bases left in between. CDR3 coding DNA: TGTGCCAGCAGGGCAGGGAACACTGAAGCTTTCTTT. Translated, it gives CASRAGNTEAFF.

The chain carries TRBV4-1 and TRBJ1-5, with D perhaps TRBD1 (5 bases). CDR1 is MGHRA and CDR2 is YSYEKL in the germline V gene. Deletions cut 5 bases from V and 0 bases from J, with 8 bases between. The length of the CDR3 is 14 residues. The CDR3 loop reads CASSTQDSNQPQHF. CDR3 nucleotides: TGCGCCAGCAGCACACAGGATAGCAATCAGCCCCAGCATTTT.

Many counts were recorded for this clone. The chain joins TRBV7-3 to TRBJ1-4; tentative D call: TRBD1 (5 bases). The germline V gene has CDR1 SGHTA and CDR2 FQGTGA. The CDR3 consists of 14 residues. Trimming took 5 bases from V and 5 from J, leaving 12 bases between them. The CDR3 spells CASSAGFLNEKLFF. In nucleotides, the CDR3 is TGTGCCAGCAGCGCAGGGTTTCTGAATGAAAAACTGTTTTTT.

CDR3 coding DNA: TGTGCCAGCAGCTCTGCCGGGACAGGGATGAACACTGAAGCTTTCTTT. Translated, it gives CASSSAGTGMNTEAFF. The rearrangement joins TRBV5-8 to TRBJ1-1, with 9 bases that match TRBD1. Trimming cost V 3 bases and J 0 bases; bases outside gene matches: 6. The CDR3 is made up of 16 amino acids. Germline-derived CDR1 and CDR2 are SGHTS and YDEGEE.

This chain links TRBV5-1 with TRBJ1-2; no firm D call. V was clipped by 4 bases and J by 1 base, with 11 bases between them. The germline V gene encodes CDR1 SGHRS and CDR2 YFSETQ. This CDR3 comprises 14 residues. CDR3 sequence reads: CASSDLQSNYGYTF. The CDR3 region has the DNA TGCGCCAGCAGCGATTTACAAAGTAACTATGGCTACACCTTC.